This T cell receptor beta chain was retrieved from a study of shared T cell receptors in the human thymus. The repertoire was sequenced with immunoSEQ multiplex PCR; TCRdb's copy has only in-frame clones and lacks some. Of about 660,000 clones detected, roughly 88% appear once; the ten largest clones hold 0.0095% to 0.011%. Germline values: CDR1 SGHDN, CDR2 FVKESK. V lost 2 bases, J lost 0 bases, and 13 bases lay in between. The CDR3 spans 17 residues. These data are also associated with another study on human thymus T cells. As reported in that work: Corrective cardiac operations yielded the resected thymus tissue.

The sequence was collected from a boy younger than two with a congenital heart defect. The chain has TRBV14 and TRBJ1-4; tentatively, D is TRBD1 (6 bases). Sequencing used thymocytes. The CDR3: CASSQIRGGTTNEKLFF. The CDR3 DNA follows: TGTGCCAGCAGCCAAATTAGGGGGGGTACAACTAATGAAAAACTGTTTTTT.